This is a list of T cell receptor beta chains from one sample in a study of identical twins. TCRdb re-called the 5' RACE reads with MiXCR, one entry per CDR3 protein. The sample has about 500,000 distinct CDR3 sequences, around an eighth seen once. This sample was shared with a second study, whose subject was yellow fever vaccine responses in identical twins.

Input material: CD4+ T cells sorted from blood. These receptors were taken from a woman between 18 and 30 years old in good health. Both conserved end residues are part of each CDR3. Each record gives: CDR3 protein, CDR3 DNA, V gene, clone size, D gene, J gene. The D gene is left open where the match is weak. Clone sizes are given selectively: once, few, many, or a class where the clone is expanded.

CDR3 protein: CASSQGGHYEQYF; CDR3 DNA: TGTGCCAGCAGCCAGGGGGGACACTACGAGCAGTACTTC; V gene: TRBV3-1; clone size: few; D gene: NA; J gene: TRBJ2-7
CDR3 protein: CASSQVRTGAYNEQFF; CDR3 DNA: TGTGCCAGCAGCCAAGTCCGGACAGGGGCCTACAATGAGCAGTTCTTC; V gene: TRBV3-1; clone size: few; D gene: TRBD1; J gene: TRBJ2-1
CDR3 protein: CASSFASGGAYEQYF; CDR3 DNA: TGCGCCAGCAGCTTCGCTAGCGGGGGGGCCTACGAGCAGTACTTC; V gene: TRBV5-1; clone size: few; D gene: TRBD2; J gene: TRBJ2-7
CDR3 protein: CASSYAGSHGYTF; CDR3 DNA: TGTGCCAGCAGTTATGCGGGCAGCCATGGCTACACCTTC; V gene: TRBV6-2/TRBV6-3; clone size: few; D gene: NA; J gene: TRBJ1-2
CDR3 protein: CASTSWRGTNSYEQYF; CDR3 DNA: TGTGCCAGCACCTCCTGGAGGGGAACAAACTCCTACGAGCAGTACTTC; V gene: TRBV28; clone size: NA; D gene: NA; J gene: TRBJ2-7
CDR3 protein: CASSPPTTPDTQYF; CDR3 DNA: TGTGCCAGCAGCCCCCCGACTACTCCAGATACGCAGTATTTT; V gene: TRBV7-9; clone size: few; D gene: NA; J gene: TRBJ2-3
CDR3 protein: CASIAYGGSGNTIYF; CDR3 DNA: TGTGCCAGCATCGCTTACGGGGGATCTGGAAACACCATATATTTT; V gene: TRBV6-1; clone size: NA; D gene: NA; J gene: TRBJ1-3
CDR3 protein: CSVDLTGAGGELFF; CDR3 DNA: TGCAGCGTTGATTTGACGGGAGCCGGCGGGGAGCTGTTTTTT; V gene: TRBV29-1; clone size: few; D gene: NA; J gene: TRBJ2-2
CDR3 protein: CASSPLEASNTQYF; CDR3 DNA: TGTGCCAGCAGCCCCCTCGAGGCCTCCAATACGCAGTATTTT; V gene: TRBV9; clone size: NA; D gene: NA; J gene: TRBJ2-3
CDR3 protein: CASSHFPGTGVVHEQYF; CDR3 DNA: TGTGCCAGCAGCCATTTCCCCGGGACAGGGGTAGTTCACGAGCAGTACTTC; V gene: TRBV7-9; clone size: once; D gene: TRBD1; J gene: TRBJ2-7
CDR3 protein: CASRQSYNEQFF; CDR3 DNA: TGTGCCAGCCGACAGAGCTACAATGAGCAGTTCTTC; V gene: TRBV6-1; clone size: few; D gene: NA; J gene: TRBJ2-1
CDR3 protein: CASSVNPSGSYEQYF; CDR3 DNA: TGTGCCAGCAGCGTAAATCCTAGCGGTTCCTACGAGCAGTACTTC; V gene: TRBV9; clone size: few; D gene: TRBD2; J gene: TRBJ2-7
CDR3 protein: CSAMTGSNSPLHF; CDR3 DNA: TGCAGCGCCATGACAGGGAGTAATTCACCCCTCCACTTT; V gene: TRBV29-1; clone size: NA; D gene: TRBD1; J gene: TRBJ1-6
CDR3 protein: CATSGVAGLQETQYF; CDR3 DNA: TGTGCCACCAGCGGGGTAGCGGGACTACAAGAGACCCAGTACTTC; V gene: TRBV15; clone size: NA; D gene: TRBD2; J gene: TRBJ2-5
CDR3 protein: CSVEDTGQATEAFF; CDR3 DNA: TGCAGCGTTGAAGATACCGGTCAGGCCACTGAAGCTTTCTTT; V gene: TRBV29-1; clone size: NA; D gene: NA; J gene: TRBJ1-1
CDR3 protein: CASSGEKGYEQYF; CDR3 DNA: TGTGCCAGCAGTGGAGAAAAGGGATACGAGCAGTACTTC; V gene: TRBV25-1; clone size: few; D gene: NA; J gene: TRBJ2-7
CDR3 protein: CASRPKGSVSEAFF; CDR3 DNA: TGTGCCAGCAGGCCGAAGGGGTCGGTCTCTGAAGCTTTCTTT; V gene: TRBV5-6; clone size: few; D gene: NA; J gene: TRBJ1-1
CDR3 protein: CAIRGDGGLTYGYTF; CDR3 DNA: TGTGCCATCAGAGGGGACGGCGGACTTACTTATGGCTACACCTTC; V gene: TRBV10-3; clone size: NA; D gene: NA; J gene: TRBJ1-2
CDR3 protein: CSARDNQQLAKNIQYF; CDR3 DNA: TGCAGTGCTAGAGATAACCAGCAGCTAGCCAAAAACATTCAGTACTTC; V gene: TRBV20-1; clone size: many; D gene: NA; J gene: TRBJ2-4
CDR3 protein: CSVWTGTDTQYF; CDR3 DNA: TGCAGCGTTTGGACAGGGACAGATACGCAGTATTTT; V gene: TRBV29-1; clone size: many; D gene: TRBD1; J gene: TRBJ2-3
CDR3 protein: CASNAPSGRENTGELFF; CDR3 DNA: TGTGCCAGCAACGCTCCTAGCGGGAGGGAGAACACCGGGGAGCTGTTTTTT; V gene: TRBV7-2; clone size: few; D gene: TRBD2; J gene: TRBJ2-2
CDR3 protein: CASSIGGGLTDTQYF; CDR3 DNA: TGCGCCAGCAGTATCGGCGGAGGACTTACAGATACGCAGTATTTT; V gene: TRBV10-1; clone size: few; D gene: NA; J gene: TRBJ2-3
CDR3 protein: CASSDRGNTDTQYF; CDR3 DNA: TGCGCCAGCAGTGATAGGGGAAACACAGATACGCAGTATTTT; V gene: TRBV10-1; clone size: NA; D gene: NA; J gene: TRBJ2-3
CDR3 protein: CASSLGTADQPQHF; CDR3 DNA: TGCGCCAGCAGCTTGGGGACAGCTGATCAGCCCCAGCATTTT; V gene: TRBV5-1; clone size: many; D gene: NA; J gene: TRBJ1-5
CDR3 protein: CASSSSAWGRGNSYNEQFF; CDR3 DNA: TGCGCCAGCAGCTCGTCGGCGTGGGGGCGGGGGAACTCCTACAATGAGCAGTTCTTC; V gene: TRBV5-1; clone size: NA; D gene: NA; J gene: TRBJ2-1
CDR3 protein: CASSLRDRANEQFF; CDR3 DNA: TGTGCCAGCAGTTTAAGAGACAGGGCGAATGAGCAGTTCTTC; V gene: TRBV27; clone size: few; D gene: TRBD1; J gene: TRBJ2-1
CDR3 protein: CSARSPNTYEQYF; CDR3 DNA: TGCAGTGCTAGATCCCCGAACACCTACGAGCAGTACTTC; V gene: TRBV20-1; clone size: few; D gene: NA; J gene: TRBJ2-7
CDR3 protein: CASSYSRLAGEVEQFF; CDR3 DNA: TGTGCCAGCAGTTACTCGCGACTAGCGGGAGAGGTTGAGCAGTTCTTC; V gene: TRBV6-2/TRBV6-3; clone size: few; D gene: TRBD2; J gene: TRBJ2-1
CDR3 protein: CASRFRGGDSPLHF; CDR3 DNA: TGTGCCAGCAGATTCAGGGGAGGGGATTCACCCCTCCACTTT; V gene: TRBV2; clone size: NA; D gene: NA; J gene: TRBJ1-6
CDR3 protein: CASSYSREAVYEQYF; CDR3 DNA: TGTGCCAGCAGTTACTCACGGGAGGCGGTGTACGAGCAGTACTTC; V gene: TRBV6-5; clone size: many; D gene: TRBD2; J gene: TRBJ2-7
CDR3 protein: CASRRDPPTRGETQYF; CDR3 DNA: TGTGCCAGCAGACGCGACCCACCGACAAGAGGAGAGACCCAGTACTTC; V gene: TRBV5-4; clone size: few; D gene: NA; J gene: TRBJ2-5
CDR3 protein: CASNRGDTEAFF; CDR3 DNA: TGTGCCAGCAACAGGGGGGACACTGAAGCTTTCTTT; V gene: TRBV7-9; clone size: NA; D gene: TRBD1; J gene: TRBJ1-1
CDR3 protein: CASSLRGLRSSYEQYF; CDR3 DNA: TGTGCCAGCAGCTTGCGAGGGTTGAGGAGCTCCTACGAGCAGTACTTC; V gene: TRBV5-6; clone size: few; D gene: NA; J gene: TRBJ2-7
CDR3 protein: CASSSGVGLSYEQYF; CDR3 DNA: TGCGCCAGCAGCTCAGGGGTTGGGTTGTCCTACGAGCAGTACTTC; V gene: TRBV5-1; clone size: few; D gene: NA; J gene: TRBJ2-7
CDR3 protein: CASSPRTGYTDTQYF; CDR3 DNA: TGTGCCAGCAGTCCCAGGACAGGGTACACAGATACGCAGTATTTT; V gene: TRBV28; clone size: many; D gene: TRBD1; J gene: TRBJ2-3
CDR3 protein: CASSFPTGGGFGEQFF; CDR3 DNA: TGTGCCAGCAGCTTCCCCACAGGGGGCGGTTTTGGTGAGCAGTTCTTC; V gene: TRBV28; clone size: few; D gene: TRBD1; J gene: TRBJ2-1
CDR3 protein: CAISDPGQGQGTQYF; CDR3 DNA: TGTGCCATCAGCGATCCGGGACAGGGGCAAGGTACGCAGTATTTT; V gene: TRBV10-3; clone size: NA; D gene: TRBD1; J gene: TRBJ2-3
CDR3 protein: CASSRQLHPPREQFF; CDR3 DNA: TGTGCCAGCAGTCGACAGCTACACCCCCCCCGAGAGCAGTTCTTC; V gene: TRBV6-1; clone size: few; D gene: NA; J gene: TRBJ2-1
CDR3 protein: CASSLDPPGTQYF; CDR3 DNA: TGTGCCAGCAGCTTAGATCCCCCAGGTACCCAGTACTTC; V gene: TRBV7-2; clone size: few; D gene: NA; J gene: TRBJ2-5
CDR3 protein: CASSLFGQKTQYF; CDR3 DNA: TGTGCCAGCAGTTTATTCGGGCAGAAGACCCAGTACTTC; V gene: TRBV28; clone size: NA; D gene: NA; J gene: TRBJ2-5
CDR3 protein: CASSVASGAIGDTQYF; CDR3 DNA: TGTGCCAGCAGCGTAGCTAGCGGGGCTATTGGAGATACGCAGTATTTT; V gene: TRBV9; clone size: NA; D gene: TRBD2; J gene: TRBJ2-3
CDR3 protein: CSVVGGVAKNIQYF; CDR3 DNA: TGCAGCGTTGTGGGGGGGGTAGCCAAAAACATTCAGTACTTC; V gene: TRBV29-1; clone size: few; D gene: TRBD2; J gene: TRBJ2-4
CDR3 protein: CASSADGYYGYTF; CDR3 DNA: TGCGCCAGCAGCGCGGACGGTTACTATGGCTACACCTTC; V gene: TRBV5-1; clone size: many; D gene: NA; J gene: TRBJ1-2
CDR3 protein: CASNVAGEIQETQYF; CDR3 DNA: TGTGCCAGCAACGTAGCGGGGGAGATTCAAGAGACCCAGTACTTC; V gene: TRBV7-8; clone size: NA; D gene: TRBD2; J gene: TRBJ2-5
CDR3 protein: CASSSRLAGVVDTQYF; CDR3 DNA: TGTGCCAGCAGCTCCCGACTAGCGGGAGTTGTAGATACGCAGTATTTT; V gene: TRBV11-3; clone size: NA; D gene: TRBD2; J gene: TRBJ2-3
CDR3 protein: CATSFRYRDGEQYF; CDR3 DNA: TGTGCCACCAGCTTCCGTTACCGGGACGGTGAGCAGTACTTC; V gene: TRBV15; clone size: NA; D gene: NA; J gene: TRBJ2-7
CDR3 protein: CAIGQYRGEETQYF; CDR3 DNA: TGTGCCATCGGGCAGTACAGGGGAGAAGAGACCCAGTACTTC; V gene: TRBV15; clone size: NA; D gene: TRBD1; J gene: TRBJ2-5